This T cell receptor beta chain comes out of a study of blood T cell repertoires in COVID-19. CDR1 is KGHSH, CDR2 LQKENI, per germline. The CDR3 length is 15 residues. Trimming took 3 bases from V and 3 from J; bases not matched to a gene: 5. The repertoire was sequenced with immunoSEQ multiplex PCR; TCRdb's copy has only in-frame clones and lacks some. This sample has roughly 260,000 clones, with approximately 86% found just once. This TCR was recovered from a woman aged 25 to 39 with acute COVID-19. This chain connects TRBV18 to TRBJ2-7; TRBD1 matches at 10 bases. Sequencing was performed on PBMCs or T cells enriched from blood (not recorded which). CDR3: CASSPGQGIFYEQYF. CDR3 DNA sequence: TGTGCCAGCTCACCGGGACAGGGGATCTTCTACGAGCAGTACTTC.